These 5 T cell receptor beta chains originate from one sample sequenced in a study of identical twins. A single record per CDR3 protein comes from TCRdb applying MiXCR to the 5' RACE reads. The sample consists of about 220,000 distinct CDR3 sequences, 6% to 8.5% of them appearing once. The same data also went into a second study, on yellow fever vaccine responses in identical twins.

Material: CD8+ T cells sorted from blood. These receptors were collected from a woman under 30 in good health.

The V call is TRBV10-1, the J call TRBJ2-1; D is possibly TRBD2 (6 bases). Deletions cut 3 bases from V and 8 bases from J, with 14 bases between. The CDR3 has 14 amino acids. Per germline, CDR1 WNHNN and CDR2 SYGVQD (reference sequence). The CDR3 DNA is TGCGCCAGCAGTGACCGGATGGGGGGTTATGAGCAGTTCTTC. It codes for CASSDRMGGYEQFF.

This chain uses TRBV4-2 with TRBJ2-1, with D perhaps matching TRBD2 (7 bases). This CDR3 has 16 amino acids. V lost 1 base, J lost 7 bases, and 17 bases lay in between. CDR1 is LGHNA and CDR2 is YNFKEQ in the germline V gene. CDR3: CASSQAPGGGVNEQFF. CDR3 bases: TGTGCCAGCAGCCAAGCCCCCGGCGGGGGCGTGAATGAGCAGTTCTTC.

This rearrangement joins TRBV7-9 to TRBJ2-5; either TRBD1 or TRBD2 may supply D (6 bases each). Looked up from germline, CDR1 is SEHNR and CDR2 is FQNEAQ (reference sequence). This CDR3 has 14 residues. The germline V and J ends were trimmed by 1 base and 5 bases, with 11 bases remaining between them. As DNA, the CDR3 is TGTGCCAGCAGCTTAGTTGGGGGGCATGAGACCCAGTACTTC. This codes for CASSLVGGHETQYF. The full variable domain, in which reference TRBV7-9 and TRBJ2-5 provide the parts outside the CDR3, is DTGVSQNPRHKITKRGQNVTFRCDPISEHNRLYWYRQTLGQGPEFLTYFQNEAQLEKSRLLSDRFSAERPKGSFSTLEIQRTEQGDSAMYLCASSLVGGHETQYFGPGTRLLVL.

This chain uses TRBV4-1 with TRBJ1-2, with D maybe TRBD1 (5 bases). This CDR3 comprises 18 residues. Germline-derived CDR1 and CDR2 are MGHRA and YSYEKL. Trimming took off 0 bases at V and 0 bases at J, with 17 bases between the two ends. The CDR3 spells CASSQDIRDSTPNYGYTF. In DNA form, the CDR3 reads TGCGCCAGCAGCCAAGATATTCGCGACAGTACCCCTAACTATGGCTACACCTTC.

At least ten counts were recorded for this clonotype. The gene calls are TRBV28 and TRBJ2-7, with 15 bases identical to TRBD2. Germline V gene lookup returns CDR1 MDHEN and CDR2 SYDVKM. CDR3 length equals 17 residues. V trimming: 3 bases; J trimming: 2 bases; junction bases outside the gene matches: 5. The CDR3 here is CASSLGTSGRFTYEQYF. DNA of the CDR3: TGTGCCAGCAGTTTGGGGACTAGCGGGAGGTTTACCTACGAGCAGTACTTC.